These 18 T cell receptor beta chains were sequenced from one sample in a study of blood T cell repertoires in COVID-19. TCRdb keeps only in-frame clones here, not all; method: immunoSEQ multiplex PCR. The table includes 95,000 to 100,000 clones, less than 85% detected once. The sequencing sample was made of peripheral blood. The source of these receptors is a woman aged 65 to 85 with active or convalescent COVID-19.

The chain uses TRBV18 and TRBJ2-2; 8 bases align to TRBD1. Germline V gives CDR1 KGHSH, CDR2 LQKENI. This CDR3 contains 17 residues. V trimming: 3 bases; J trimming: 5 bases; junction bases outside the gene matches: 11. CDR3 DNA sequence: TGTGCCAGCTCACCTAACCAGGGGCGACAGGGGACCGGGGAGCTGTTTTTT. This codes for CASSPNQGRQGTGELFF. The full variable domain, in which reference TRBV18 and TRBJ2-2 provide the parts outside the CDR3, is NAGVMQNPRHLVRRRGQEARLRCSPMKGHSHVYWYRQLPEEGLKFMVYLQKENIIDESGMPKERFSAEFPKEGPSILRIQQVVRGDSAAYFCASSPNQGRQGTGELFFGEGSRLTVL.

This sequence joins TRBV19 and TRBJ1-3; D unresolved. V was pared by 7 bases and J by 2 bases, with 9 bases between. Germline values: CDR1 LNHDA, CDR2 SQIVND (reference sequence). The length of the CDR3 is 13 residues. Here the CDR3 reads CASTAAPGNTIYF. CDR3 sequence (DNA): TGTGCCAGTACAGCGGCACCTGGAAACACCATATATTTT.

V usage is TRBV28 and J usage is TRBJ2-7, with D maybe TRBD2 (6 bases). Germline V gene data show CDR1 as MDHEN and CDR2 as SYDVKM. CDR3 length: 11 residues. Trimming removed 6 bases at V and 4 bases at J, with 7 bases between. The CDR3 DNA reads TGTGCCAGCAGGGGGGGTTACGAGCAGTACTTC. The encoded protein is CASRGGYEQYF.

This chain connects TRBV6-6 to TRBJ1-2; D may be TRBD1 (5 bases). Trimming removed 5 bases at V and 0 bases at J, with 19 bases between. The CDR3 covers 17 residues. Germline lookup yields CDR1 MNHNY and CDR2 SVGAGI (reference sequence). In DNA, the CDR3 is TGTGCCAGCAGTCTCTCTGGGGCAGAGAAAACTAACTATGGCTACACCTTC. Its protein is CASSLSGAEKTNYGYTF.

The chain has TRBV6-5 and TRBJ1-2; D may be TRBD1 (6 bases). Looked up from germline, CDR1 is MNHEY and CDR2 is SVGAGI. V was trimmed by 6 bases and J by 7 bases, leaving 15 bases between them. The CDR3 consists of 13 residues. The CDR3 DNA sequence: TGTGCCAGCAGGGGTGCAGGGGCAGGTGGCTACACCTTC. This gives the protein CASRGAGAGGYTF.

The chain couples TRBV30 to TRBJ2-2, with 12 positions matching TRBD2. CDR3 length equals 17 residues. After removal of 2 bases from V and 7 bases from J, the junction contained 11 bases not matched to a gene. Germline V gene sequence: CDR1 GTSNPN, CDR2 SVGIG (reference sequence). The CDR3 DNA is TGTGCCTGGAGTTCTGATAGGACTAGCGGGGTGATCGGGGAGCTGTTTTTT. It specifies CAWSSDRTSGVIGELFF.

The gene calls are TRBV7-8 and TRBJ2-2; 8 nucleotides match TRBD2. This CDR3 has 16 amino acids. Germline V gives CDR1 SGHVS, CDR2 FQNEAQ. The V and J ends lost 2 bases and 5 bases, in that order; junction bases with no gene match: 7. The CDR3 sequence: CASSLIGGATTGELFF. CDR3 coding DNA: TGTGCCAGCAGCTTAATCGGGGGGGCCACAACCGGGGAGCTGTTTTTT.

The CDR3 DNA sequence: TGCAGTGCTAGTGAACCAGGACAGCGAACAAATGGCTACACCTTC. This sequence encodes CSASEPGQRTNGYTF. The chain carries TRBV20-1 and TRBJ1-2, with D possibly TRBD1 on 6 matching bases. The germline V gene has CDR1 DFQATT and CDR2 SNEGSKA (reference sequence). The CDR3 covers 15 residues. The V gene lost 3 bases and the J gene lost 6 bases, with 20 bases spanning the gap.

This chain joins TRBV29-1 and TRBJ2-1, with 11 bases that match TRBD1. CDR3 size: 15 residues. The J segment lost 4 bases and the V segment lost 7 bases, leaving 9 bases of the junction unmatched. Germline V lookup: CDR1 SQVTM, CDR2 ANQGSEA. The CDR3 is CSGELRDRGYNEQFF. The DNA for the CDR3 is TGCAGCGGAGAGCTAAGGGACAGGGGGTACAATGAGCAGTTCTTC.

V and J are TRBV6-1 and TRBJ2-1; TRBD2 agrees at 14 bases. The germline CDR1 and CDR2 sequences are MNHNS and SASEGT. With V trimmed by 4 bases and J by 10 bases, 9 bases remained unmatched. CDR3 length: 16 residues. The CDR3 here is CASSVLTSGGAGEQFF. Written as DNA, the CDR3 is TGTGCCAGCAGTGTCCTGACTAGCGGGGGGGCAGGCGAGCAGTTCTTC.

The chain links TRBV21-1 to TRBJ1-1. TRBV21-1 is a documented pseudogene. The CDR3 is 17 amino acids. In nucleotides, the CDR3 is TGTGCCAGCAGCCCACGGTCCCCAGGACTTTTGAACACTGAAGCTTTCTTT. Amino acid sequence: CASSPRSPGLLNTEAFF.

The genes are TRBV18 and TRBJ2-5; 7 bases map to TRBD1. The junction had 13 bases not matched to a gene; V was cut back by 8 bases and J by 4 bases. Germline V CDR1 and CDR2: KGHSH, LQKENI. This CDR3 is built from 15 residues. The CDR3 DNA follows: TGTGCCAGCCGGTCACCAGGGGGTAGGGGAGAGACCCAGTACTTC. It encodes CASRSPGGRGETQYF.

The chain has TRBV5-4 and TRBJ2-5; 10 positions agree with TRBD2. V lost 0 bases, J lost 2 bases, and 4 bases stayed unmatched. The germline V gene encodes CDR1 SGHNT and CDR2 YYREEE (reference sequence). This CDR3 has 16 amino acids. CDR3 sequence reads: CASSLGVAGGQETQYF. CDR3 DNA sequence: TGTGCCAGCAGCTTGGGGGTAGCGGGGGGACAAGAGACCCAGTACTTC.

V and J are TRBV5-1 and TRBJ2-3, with a tentative D call TRBD2 (5 bases). Trimming removed 2 bases from V and 5 bases from J, with 9 bases in between. Germline CDR1 reads SGHRS; CDR2 reads YFSETQ. The CDR3 spans 13 residues. In nucleotides, the CDR3 is TGCGCCAGCAGCTTAAATCGGGGAGATACGCAGTATTTT. This gives the protein CASSLNRGDTQYF.

This chain joins TRBV11-2 and TRBJ2-1; 9 positions match TRBD2. The V and J ends lost 5 bases and 0 bases, in that order; junction bases with no gene match: 5. CDR1 is SGHAT and CDR2 is FQNNGV in the germline V gene. This CDR3 comprises 16 residues. In DNA, the CDR3 is TGTGCCAGCAGCAGACAAGCGGGGGGCTCCTACAATGAGCAGTTCTTC. Translated, it gives CASSRQAGGSYNEQFF.

This clone was detected a few times. The genes are TRBV3-1 (or the pseudogene TRBV3-2) and TRBJ1-2, with D possibly matching TRBD1 (6 bases). In germline, CDR1 is LGHDT, CDR2 YNNKEL (reference sequence). V lost 4 bases and J 8 bases, leaving 14 bases between the germline ends. The CDR3 is 13 residues long. The CDR3 bases are TGTGCCAGCAGCCTACAGGGTCTGAGGGGCTACACCTTC. It encodes CASSLQGLRGYTF.

CDR3 in amino acids: CASSRTSGSVTNTGELFF. CDR3 coding DNA: TGTGCCAGCAGCCGGACTAGCGGGTCGGTCACGAACACCGGGGAGCTGTTTTTT. The chain carries TRBV2 and TRBJ2-2, with TRBD2 matching over 11 bases. This CDR3 has 18 amino acids. The germline V gene has CDR1 SNHLY and CDR2 FYNNEI. J gave up 0 bases and V 6 bases, and 9 bases lay outside the gene matches.

Here the CDR3 reads CASLSPGQGRSTEAFF. The CDR3 DNA follows: TGTGCCAGCCTATCCCCGGGACAGGGGAGAAGCACTGAAGCTTTCTTT. The chain uses TRBV2 and TRBJ1-1, with 10 positions matching TRBD1. The J segment lost 4 bases and the V segment lost 8 bases, leaving 13 bases of the junction unmatched. This CDR3 is built from 16 residues. Germline lookup yields CDR1 SNHLY and CDR2 FYNNEI.